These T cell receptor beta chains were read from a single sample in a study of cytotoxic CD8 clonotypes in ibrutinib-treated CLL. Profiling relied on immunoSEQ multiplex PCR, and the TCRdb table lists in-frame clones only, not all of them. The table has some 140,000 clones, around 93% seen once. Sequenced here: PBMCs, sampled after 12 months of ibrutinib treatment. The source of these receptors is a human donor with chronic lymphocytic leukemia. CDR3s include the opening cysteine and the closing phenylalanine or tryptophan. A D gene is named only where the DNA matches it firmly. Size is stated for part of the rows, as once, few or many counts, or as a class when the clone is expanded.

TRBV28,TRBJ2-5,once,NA,CASSGSVETQYF,TGTGCCAGCAGCGGGAGTGTAGAGACCCAGTACTTC
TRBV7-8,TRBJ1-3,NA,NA,CASSPDGVPRNTIYF,TGTGCCAGCAGCCCAGACGGGGTTCCGAGAAACACCATATATTTT
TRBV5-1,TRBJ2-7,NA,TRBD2,CASSLHQALAGEQYF,TGCGCCAGCAGCCTGCACCAGGCATTAGCGGGCGAGCAGTACTTC
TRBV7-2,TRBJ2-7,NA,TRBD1,CASSSGAGGVYEQYF,TGTGCCAGCAGCTCCGGGGCAGGGGGCGTCTACGAGCAGTACTTC
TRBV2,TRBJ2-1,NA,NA,CASKPPGGQFF,TGTGCCAGCAAACCCCCGGGTGGGCAGTTCTTC
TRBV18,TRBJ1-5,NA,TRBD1,CASSLQRQGRNQPQHF,TGTGCCAGCTCACTTCAAAGACAGGGGAGGAATCAGCCCCAGCATTTT
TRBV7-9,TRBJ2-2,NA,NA,CASSPTIRANTGELFF,TGTGCCAGCAGCCCGACAATCCGCGCGAACACCGGGGAGCTGTTTTTT
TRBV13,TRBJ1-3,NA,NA,CASSLRTASGNTIYF,TGTGCCAGCAGCTTAAGGACAGCCTCTGGAAACACCATATATTTT
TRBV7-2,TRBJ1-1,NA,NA,CASSFDPNTEAFF,TGTGCCAGCAGCTTCGACCCGAACACTGAAGCTTTCTTT
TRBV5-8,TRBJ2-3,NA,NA,CASSFLAPHTQYF,TGTGCCAGCAGCTTTTTAGCACCCCATACGCAGTATTTT
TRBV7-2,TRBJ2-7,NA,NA,CASSAGHGSYEQYF,TGTGCCAGCAGTGCGGGACATGGATCCTACGAGCAGTACTTC
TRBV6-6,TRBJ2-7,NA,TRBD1,CASSKRQGLGEQYF,TGTGCCAGCAGTAAACGACAGGGGCTGGGCGAGCAGTACTTC
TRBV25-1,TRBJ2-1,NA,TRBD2,CASSEGRERDEQFF,TGTGCCAGCAGTGAGGGGAGGGAAAGGGATGAGCAGTTCTTC
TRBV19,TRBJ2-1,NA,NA,CASSFQVDSYNEQFF,TGTGCCAGTAGTTTTCAGGTGGACTCCTACAATGAGCAGTTCTTC
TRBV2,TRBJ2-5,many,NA,CASSRRTTPNQETQYF,TGTGCCAGCAGTAGGCGGACAACGCCTAATCAAGAGACCCAGTACTTC
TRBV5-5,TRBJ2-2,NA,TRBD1,CASSPGQGANGELFF,TGTGCCAGCAGCCCGGGACAGGGGGCAAACGGGGAGCTGTTTTTT
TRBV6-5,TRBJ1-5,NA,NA,CASSYSGQVDQPQHF,TGTGCCAGCAGTTACTCGGGTCAGGTGGATCAGCCCCAGCATTTT
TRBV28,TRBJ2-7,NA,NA,CASRTTGVLDEQYF,TGTGCCAGCAGGACAACCGGGGTTCTGGACGAGCAGTACTTC
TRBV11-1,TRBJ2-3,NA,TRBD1,CASSPGQLLSKYF,TGTGCCAGCAGCCCGGGACAGCTCCTAAGCAAGTATTTT
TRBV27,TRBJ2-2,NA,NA,CASSLGGYTGELFF,TGTGCCAGCAGTTTAGGGGGTTACACCGGGGAGCTGTTTTTT
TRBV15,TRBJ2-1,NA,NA,CATSGSRHHGSNEQFF,TGTGCCACCAGCGGGAGTCGGCACCATGGGTCCAATGAGCAGTTCTTC
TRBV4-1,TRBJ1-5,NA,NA,CASSQDPWAGTGYQPQHF,TGCGCCAGCAGCCAAGACCCGTGGGCCGGGACGGGTTATCAGCCCCAGCATTTT
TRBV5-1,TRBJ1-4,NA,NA,CASRPAYQGTNEKLFF,TGCGCCAGCAGACCAGCCTACCAGGGCACTAATGAAAAACTGTTTTTT
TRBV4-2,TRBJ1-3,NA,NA,CASSQPLDSGNTIYF,TGTGCCAGCAGCCAACCACTAGATTCTGGAAACACCATATATTTT
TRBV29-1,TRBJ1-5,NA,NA,CSVEGVGGAGQPQHF,TGCAGCGTCGAGGGGGTGGGGGGCGCAGGGCAGCCCCAGCATTTT
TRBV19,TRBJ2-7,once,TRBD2,CASSWGGSSYEQYF,TGTGCCAGTAGTTGGGGGGGGAGCTCCTACGAGCAGTACTTC
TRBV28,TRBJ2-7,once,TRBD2,CASSLWLAGYEQYF,TGTGCCAGCAGTTTGTGGCTAGCGGGATACGAGCAGTACTTC
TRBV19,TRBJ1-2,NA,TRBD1,CASSIGTGPSMGYTF,TGTGCCAGTAGTATTGGGACAGGCCCCTCTATGGGCTACACCTTC
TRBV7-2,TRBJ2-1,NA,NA,CASRRQGGYNEQFF,TGTGCCAGCAGAAGACAGGGAGGGTACAATGAGCAGTTCTTC
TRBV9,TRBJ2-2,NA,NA,CASSVYSTGELFF,TGTGCCAGCAGCGTTTATTCGACCGGGGAGCTGTTTTTT
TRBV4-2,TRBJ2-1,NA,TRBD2,CASSHLGGEGNEQFF,TGTGCCAGCAGCCATCTGGGGGGGGAGGGCAATGAGCAGTTCTTC
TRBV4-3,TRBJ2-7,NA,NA,CASSQDRRGVYEQYF,TGCGCCAGCAGCCAAGATCGGCGTGGAGTCTACGAGCAGTACTTC
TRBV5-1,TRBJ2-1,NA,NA,CASSLAQGSWVDEQFF,TGCGCCAGCAGCTTGGCCCAGGGGTCCTGGGTCGATGAGCAGTTCTTC
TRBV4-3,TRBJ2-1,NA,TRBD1,CASSQVTQGAGHEQFF,TGCGCCAGCAGCCAAGTGACACAGGGGGCCGGGCATGAGCAGTTCTTC
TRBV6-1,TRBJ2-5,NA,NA,CASSERPQWGETQYF,TGTGCCAGCAGTGAAAGACCCCAGTGGGGAGAGACCCAGTACTTC
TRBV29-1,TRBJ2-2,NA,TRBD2,CSVAVSSGSGGELFF,TGCAGCGTTGCGGTTTCTAGCGGGAGCGGCGGGGAGCTGTTTTTT
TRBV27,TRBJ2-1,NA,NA,CASTGFGLARYNEQFF,TGTGCCAGCACAGGGTTCGGGCTAGCGAGATACAATGAGCAGTTCTTC
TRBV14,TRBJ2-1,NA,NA,CASSWGTYNEQFF,TGTGCCAGCAGCTGGGGGACATACAATGAGCAGTTCTTC
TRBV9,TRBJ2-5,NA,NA,CASSVEEGPQETQYF,TGTGCCAGCAGCGTAGAGGAGGGTCCGCAAGAGACCCAGTACTTC
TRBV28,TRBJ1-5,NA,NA,CATTYRGPNQPQHF,TGTGCCACCACTTACCGGGGACCCAATCAGCCCCAGCATTTT
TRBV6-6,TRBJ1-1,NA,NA,CASWAAKTGMNTEAFF,TGTGCCAGTTGGGCGGCCAAGACAGGCATGAACACTGAAGCTTTCTTT
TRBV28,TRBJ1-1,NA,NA,CASSPLGGVETEAFF,TGTGCCAGCAGTCCGCTGGGAGGGGTGGAGACTGAAGCTTTCTTT
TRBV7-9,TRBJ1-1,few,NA,CASSLFLAFF,TGTGCCAGCAGCTTATTTTTGGCTTTCTTT
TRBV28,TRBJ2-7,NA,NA,CASSRDSSAYEQYF,TGTGCCAGCAGTCGCGACAGTAGCGCATACGAGCAGTACTTC
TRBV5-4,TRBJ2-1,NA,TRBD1,CASSSPLGQGGNEQFF,TGTGCCAGCAGCTCCCCTCTCGGACAGGGGGGCAATGAGCAGTTCTTC
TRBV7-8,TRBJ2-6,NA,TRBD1,CASSTGQGGSGANVLTF,TGTGCCAGCAGCACAGGACAGGGAGGTTCTGGGGCCAACGTCCTGACTTTC